This T cell receptor beta chain was sequenced in a study of blood T cells in healthy people across ages. Through a sample-barcoded 5' primer and a J-beta primer mix, a second PCR was run for about 6 to 12 cycles. TCRdb reanalysed the 5' RACE reads using MiXCR and keeps one entry per CDR3 protein. The sample yields roughly 860,000 distinct CDR3 sequences, approximately 65% seen once. Study-wide results and caveats: TCR beta diversity correlated strongly with naive T cell percentage.

Germline CDR1 and CDR2: SQVTM and ANQGSEA. This CDR3 spans 15 amino acids. Trimming took off 0 bases at V and 0 bases at J, with 8 bases between the two ends. In regard to this clonotype: Its target is unknown.

The chain links TRBV29-1 to TRBJ2-2; the D gene could be TRBD1 or TRBD2 (6 bases each). Sequenced material: blood. This receptor was obtained from a man aged 25-40 years in good health. CDR3 nucleotide sequence: TGCAGCGTTGAAGATGGGGGGCCGAACACCGGGGAGCTGTTTTTT. As protein: CSVEDGGPNTGELFF.